This T cell receptor (beta chain) is from a study of blood T cells in healthy people across ages. A J-beta primer mix and a sample-barcoded 5' primer were used in a second PCR of about 6 to 12 cycles. TCRdb independently ran MiXCR on the 5' RACE reads; one entry per CDR3 protein. Of nearly 800,000 distinct CDR3 sequences listed, 45% to 70% were seen once; the top ten hold about a quarter. This CDR3 has 12 residues. Trimming stripped 3 bases from V and 4 bases from J, with 8 bases between. Per the germline V gene, CDR1 is DFQATT and CDR2 is SNEGSKA (reference sequence). The count of this clonotype is one.

The J gene is TRBJ2-3, the V gene TRBV20-1, with D unclear. The sequence derives from a man aged 35-49 years in good health. The sequenced sample consisted of blood. The CDR3 region is CSASSDPDTQYF. CDR3 bases: TGCAGTGCTAGTTCCGACCCAGATACGCAGTATTTT.